The rows below give T cell receptor beta chains drawn from one sample of a study of graft-versus-host responses after intestinal transplantation. Profiled with immunoSEQ multiplex PCR; TCRdb holds only in-frame clones, not every one. The table lists some 13,000 clones, roughly two fifths of them singletons. The specimen was alloreactive CD8+ T cells from a mixed lymphocyte reaction culture, collected before intestinal transplant. Source of these receptors: a human patient who received an intestinal transplant. CDR3s include the opening cysteine and the closing phenylalanine or tryptophan. A D gene is named only where the DNA matches it firmly. The listing skips clone size in some rows; elsewhere it reads once, few, many or a size class.

TRBJ2-2 TRBV7-9 medium-sized - 13 TGTGCCAGCAGCTCCTTGAACACCGGGGAGCTGTTTTTT CASSSLNTGELFF
TRBJ2-2 TRBV29-1 - - 13 TGCAGCGTTGACAGGGAGAACACCGGGGAGCTGTTTTTT CSVDRENTGELFF
TRBJ1-1 TRBV7-6 few TRBD1 15 TGTGCCAGCAGCTTAGCGACAGGGGGCAGGACTGAAGCTTTCTTT CASSLATGGRTEAFF
TRBJ2-1 TRBV27 - TRBD1 15 TGTGCCAGCAGTTTATCGGGGACAGGCTACAATGAGCAGTTCTTC CASSLSGTGYNEQFF
TRBJ2-5 TRBV10-3 - - 14 TGTGCCATCAGTGCCCTGGGGAGTGAAGAGACCCAGTACTTC CAISALGSEETQYF
TRBJ1-1 TRBV5-1 few - 15 TGCGCCAGCAGCTTTCGGACAGACCAGAACACTGAAGCTTTCTTT CASSFRTDQNTEAFF
TRBJ1-2 TRBV2 few - 11 TGTGCCAGCCCTGAAAGCTGGGGCTACACCTTC CASPESWGYTF
TRBJ1-2 TRBV19 - TRBD1 13 TGTGCCAGTACAGGGGGGATAATCTATGGCTACACCTTC CASTGGIIYGYTF
TRBJ2-3 TRBV7-9 - TRBD2 16 TGTGCCAGCAGCTTTCCCCTAGCGGCTCCCACAGATACGCAGTATTTT CASSFPLAAPTDTQYF
TRBJ1-2 TRBV5-8 - - 13 TGTGCCAGCAGCTTGAAGGGGCCCTATGGCTACACCTTC CASSLKGPYGYTF
TRBJ2-7 TRBV7-9 - TRBD1 15 TGTGCCAGCAGCTTAGAGGGACAGCCTTTCTACGAGCAGTACTTC CASSLEGQPFYEQYF
TRBJ2-7 TRBV11-2 few - 14 TGTGCCAGCAGCTCCCCCGACGGGTTCTACGAGCAGTACTTC CASSSPDGFYEQYF
TRBJ2-7 TRBV5-1 - - 12 TGCGCCAGCAGCTTTAGCTCCTACGAGCAGTACTTC CASSFSSYEQYF
TRBJ2-7 TRBV6-1 - - 13 TGTGCCAGCAGCCAAAGGACTCCCTACGAGCAGTACTTC CASSQRTPYEQYF
TRBJ2-7 TRBV6-1 - - 13 TGTGCCAGCAGTCCAAGACAACCCTACGAGCAGTACTTC CASSPRQPYEQYF
TRBJ2-1 TRBV2 - - 14 TGTGCCAGCAGGGACTGGAGCTCCTACAATGAGCAGTTCTTC CASRDWSSYNEQFF
TRBJ1-2 TRBV4-1 few - 16 TGCGCCAGCAGCCAAGATCTTGGCGAGAGCGACTATGGCTACACCTTC CASSQDLGESDYGYTF
TRBJ2-7 TRBV7-9 - TRBD2 15 TGTGCCAGCAGCTTCCCCGGGACTAGCGGGATGGGGCAGTACTTC CASSFPGTSGMGQYF
TRBJ1-4 TRBV4-1 few TRBD1 15 TGCGCCAGCAGCCAAGGGACAGGGCTTAATGAAAAACTGTTTTTT CASSQGTGLNEKLFF
TRBJ2-7 TRBV6-5 - - 14 TGTGCCAGCAGTTATGGCAGGGGGGCCTACGAGCAGTACTTC CASSYGRGAYEQYF
TRBJ2-7 TRBV9 few TRBD1 15 TGTGCCAGCAGCGGACGACAGGGGGCAAACTACGAGCAGTACTTC CASSGRQGANYEQYF
TRBJ2-7 TRBV29-1 few TRBD1 13 TGCAGCGTTGTGTGGGACAGGGCCTACGAGCAGTACTTC CSVVWDRAYEQYF
TRBJ2-1 TRBV15 - - 15 TGTGCCACCAGCAGTTTACAGGCCTTCTACAATGAGCAGTTCTTC CATSSLQAFYNEQFF
TRBJ1-1 TRBV6-5 few - 13 TGTGCCAGCAGCCTCGATCTGGCCACTGAAGCTTTCTTT CASSLDLATEAFF
TRBJ2-3 TRBV19 few TRBD2 16 TGTGCCAGTAGTATGGAGGTCGGGGGGAGCACAGATACGCAGTATTTT CASSMEVGGSTDTQYF
TRBJ2-7 TRBV6-1 few - 14 TGTGCCAGCAGCCAAAATCCCTCAGGCTACGAGCAGTACTTC CASSQNPSGYEQYF
TRBJ1-1 TRBV6-5 - - 12 TGTGCCAGCAGTTACTCGAGCGGTGAAGCTTTCTTT CASSYSSGEAFF
TRBJ2-2 TRBV2 - TRBD2 17 TGTGCCAGCAGTTTATCGCTAGCGGGGCCCCCCACCGGGGAGCTGTTTTTT CASSLSLAGPPTGELFF
TRBJ2-3 TRBV9 few TRBD2 16 TGTGCCAGCAGCGTAGCGGGGAGCCTAGCGGAGGATACGCAGTATTTT CASSVAGSLAEDTQYF
TRBJ2-1 TRBV4-3 few TRBD2 15 TGCGCCAGCAGCCAAGGGGGGGGCTCCTACAATGAGCAGTTCTTC CASSQGGGSYNEQFF
TRBJ2-2 TRBV2 few - 12 TGTGCCAGCCTATCCATGACCGGGGAGCTGTTTTTT CASLSMTGELFF
TRBJ2-1 TRBV7-9 - TRBD1 17 TGTGCCAGCAGCTTTCCGCCAGACAGGGGGCAATACAATGAGCAGTTCTTC CASSFPPDRGQYNEQFF
TRBJ2-7 TRBV7-8 medium-sized - 15 TGTGCCAGCAGCTTATGGGCAGGGCAGAACTACGAGCAGTACTTC CASSLWAGQNYEQYF
TRBJ1-2 TRBV6-1 - - 13 TGTGCCAGCAGTGCACGGAGTCCCTATGGCTACACCTTC CASSARSPYGYTF
TRBJ2-7 TRBV7-9 - TRBD2 14 TGTGCCAGCAGCTCCGACAGTGGGGAGGGCGAGCAGTACTTC CASSSDSGEGEQYF
TRBJ2-5 TRBV10-2 few TRBD1 16 TGCGCCAGCAGTGATGGGACAGGGAAGTACCAAGAGACCCAGTACTTC CASSDGTGKYQETQYF
TRBJ2-1 TRBV29-1 - - 14 TGCAGCGTTGAAGAGGGGGAGGACGTGGGGGAGCAGTTCTTC CSVEEGEDVGEQFF
TRBJ2-3 TRBV7-6 - TRBD1 17 TGTGCCAGCAGTCTGGGGCCAAACAGGGGTCCCACAGATACGCAGTATTTT CASSLGPNRGPTDTQYF
TRBJ2-1 TRBV4-2 - - 15 TGTGCCAGCAGCCAAGATCAGGGTACAATCGGTGAGCAGTTCTTC CASSQDQGTIGEQFF
TRBJ2-1 TRBV2 - TRBD2 16 TGTGCCAGCAGCGGGCGTAGGACTAGGAGGGTGGGCGAGCAGTTCTTC CASSGRRTRRVGEQFF
TRBJ2-7 TRBV5-6 - - 14 TGTGCCAGCAGCTTGCGAGGGAACCCCTACGAGCAGTACTTC CASSLRGNPYEQYF
TRBJ2-7 TRBV10-1 - TRBD2 15 TGCGCCAGCAGTGAGTCGCGGGGACTAGTGAGCGAGCAGTACTTC CASSESRGLVSEQYF
TRBJ2-7 TRBV13 - TRBD1 15 TGTGCCAGCAGTTTTGACGGACAGGGGGACTACGAGCAGTACTTC CASSFDGQGDYEQYF